Following are 2 T cell receptor beta chains from one sample sequenced in a study of regulatory and conventional T cells in RAG deficiency. Sequenced by immunoSEQ multiplex PCR; TCRdb stores in-frame clones only, minus some. The sample carries 7,500 to 10,000 clones, approximately 93% recorded once. Regulatory T cells were sorted from blood as CD4+ CD25-high CD127-low cells. The same sample was also used in a study of regulatory T cells. That publication notes: The PCR used 52 TRBV and 13 TRBJ primers.

The sample comprised CD127- CD25+ CD4+ Tregs sorted from blood. The origin of the receptors is a human donor in good health.

V gene TRBV2 combines with J gene TRBJ1-5, with D uncertain. Germline V CDR1 and CDR2: SNHLY, FYNNEI. V lost 1 base, J lost 5 bases, and 12 bases lay in between. The CDR3 consists of 15 residues. The DNA of the CDR3 is TGTGCCAGCAGTGAAGAGGTTAAAGGAGATCAGCCCCAGCATTTT. This encodes CASSEEVKGDQPQHF. Using reference TRBV2 and TRBJ1-5 for the parts outside the CDR3, the full variable domain is EPEVTQTPSHQVTQMGQEVILRCVPISNHLYFYWYRQILGQKVEFLVSFYNNEISEKSEIFDDQFSVERPDGSNFTLKIRSTKLEDSAMYFCASSEEVKGDQPQHFGDGTRLSIL.

The chain uses TRBV6-5 and TRBJ2-7; the match to TRBD1 covers 10 bases. Trimming at V came to 0 bases and at J to 0 bases, leaving 2 bases not matched to a gene. Germline CDR1 MNHEY, CDR2 SVGAGI. The CDR3 is made up of 16 amino acids. CDR3 coding DNA: TGTGCCAGCAGTTACTCGACAGGGGGCGTCTCCTACGAGCAGTACTTC. Protein product: CASSYSTGGVSYEQYF.